One and the same sample provided the 11 T cell receptor beta chains below, sequenced in a study of CD8 T cells in Susac syndrome. With random hexamers, reverse transcription was performed on about 0.45 to 1 ug of RNA. MiXCR was run by TCRdb on the immunoSEQ multiplex PCR reads, yielding one entry per CDR3 protein. This sample carries under 150,000 distinct CDR3 sequences, 75% to 90% of them seen once, and the ten largest clones take more than 0.5%. Sequenced material: CD8+ T cells from PBMCs. The receptors shown here come from a human donor with multiple sclerosis.

The sample holds a few counts of this clonotype. This rearrangement joins TRBV2 to TRBJ2-7; 10 nucleotides agree with TRBD1. The ends lost 5 bases at V and 5 bases at J; junction bases unmatched: 6. Per germline, CDR1 SNHLY and CDR2 FYNNEI. CDR3 length: 14 residues. DNA for the CDR3: TGTGCCAGCAGTTCCGGGACAGGGGTTGACGAGCAGTACTTC. Protein sequence: CASSSGTGVDEQYF.

The chain has TRBV7-9 and TRBJ1-1, with TRBD1 as a possible D gene (6 bases). Trimming took 3 bases from V and 2 from J, leaving 10 bases between them. Germline V gene data show CDR1 as SEHNR and CDR2 as FQNEAQ (reference sequence). The CDR3 sequence is 14 residues long. Written as DNA, the CDR3 is TGTGCCAGCAGCTTTGCCGGGGGCAACACTGAAGCTTTCTTT. Translating gives CASSFAGGNTEAFF.

The CDR3 nucleotides read TGTGCCTGGAGTCATGGGGGGGACTATGGCTACACCTTC. Translated: CAWSHGGDYGYTF. V is TRBV30 and J is TRBJ1-2, with TRBD1 as a possible D gene (5 bases). Germline V gene lookup returns CDR1 GTSNPN and CDR2 SVGIG (reference sequence). The CDR3 has 13 amino acids. The ends were cut back, 2 bases at V and 3 bases at J, with 10 bases in the middle.

This rearrangement joins TRBV4-1 to TRBJ2-3; D possibly corresponds to TRBD2 (5 bases). This CDR3 spans 16 amino acids. Germline-derived CDR1 and CDR2 are MGHRA and YSYEKL. V dropped 3 bases and J dropped 0 bases, with 13 bases sitting between them. In DNA form, the CDR3 reads TGCGCCAGCAGCCAGCGGACTCTCCTGAGCACAGATACGCAGTATTTT. Amino acid sequence: CASSQRTLLSTDTQYF.

As DNA, the CDR3 is TGCAGTGCTAGAGATTATCCGAACACCGGGGAGCTGTTTTTT. This encodes CSARDYPNTGELFF. J is TRBJ2-2 and V is TRBV20-1; D not resolved. V was clipped by 0 bases and J by 0 bases, with 5 bases between them. The CDR3 contains 14 residues. Looked up from germline, CDR1 is DFQATT and CDR2 is SNEGSKA (reference sequence).

The chain employs TRBV15 and TRBJ1-5; D is perhaps TRBD1 (6 bases). CDR1 and CDR2 from the germline V gene are LNHNV and YYDKDF (reference sequence). This CDR3 has 17 amino acids. V lost 0 bases, J lost 11 bases, and 23 bases lay in between. As DNA, the CDR3 is TGTGCCACCAGCAGAGATTGGAGCAGGGGCAAGTCATGGGCCCAGCATTTT. Protein: CATSRDWSRGKSWAQHF.

V is TRBV30 and J is TRBJ1-2; 10 bases match TRBD1. This CDR3 is 12 amino acids long. Germline V CDR1 and CDR2: GTSNPN, SVGIG (reference sequence). V shed 7 bases, J shed 8 bases, and the junction held 7 bases outside the gene matches. Here the CDR3 reads CASWTGGDGYTF. DNA for the CDR3: TGTGCCTCCTGGACAGGGGGAGACGGCTACACCTTC.

The genes are TRBV27 and TRBJ2-7; D call uncertain. This CDR3 comprises 13 residues. The germline V gene has CDR1 MNHEY and CDR2 SMNVEV (reference sequence). V was cut by 4 bases and J by 1 base, with 8 bases left in between. The CDR3 coding sequence is TGTGCCAGCAGTTCCACACTATCCTACGAGCAGTACTTC. It encodes CASSSTLSYEQYF.

The chain combines TRBV6-1 with TRBJ1-6; D remains unclear. The CDR3 covers 13 residues. Germline lookup yields CDR1 MNHNS and CDR2 SASEGT. The ends were cut back, 1 base at V and 6 bases at J, with 4 bases in the middle. CDR3 coding DNA: TGTGCCAGCAGTGAAGTGATTAATTCACCCCTCCACTTT. This sequence encodes CASSEVINSPLHF.

The chain has TRBV5-1 and TRBJ1-1; 7 bases line up with TRBD1. Per germline, CDR1 SGHRS and CDR2 YFSETQ. Trimming cost V 4 bases and J 2 bases; bases outside gene matches: 8. This CDR3 is 15 amino acids long. CDR3 DNA sequence: TGCGCCAGCAGCGTTACACAGGGGTACAACACTGAAGCTTTCTTT. This encodes CASSVTQGYNTEAFF.

J is TRBJ2-6 and V is TRBV27; no definite D call. CDR1 is MNHEY, CDR2 SMNVEV, per germline (reference sequence). The CDR3 sequence is 15 residues long. V lost 5 bases and J lost 4, with 12 bases in between. The CDR3 is CASSPEFTGANVLTF. CDR3 in DNA: TGTGCCAGCAGTCCCGAGTTTACCGGGGCCAACGTCCTGACTTTC.